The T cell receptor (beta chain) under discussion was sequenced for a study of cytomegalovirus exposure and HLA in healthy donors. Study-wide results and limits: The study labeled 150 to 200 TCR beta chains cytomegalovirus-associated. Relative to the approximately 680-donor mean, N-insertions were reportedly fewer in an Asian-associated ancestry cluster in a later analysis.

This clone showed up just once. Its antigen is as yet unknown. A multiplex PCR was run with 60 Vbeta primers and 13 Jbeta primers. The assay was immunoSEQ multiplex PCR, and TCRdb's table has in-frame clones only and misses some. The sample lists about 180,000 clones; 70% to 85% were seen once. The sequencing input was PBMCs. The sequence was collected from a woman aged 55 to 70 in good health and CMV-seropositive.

This chain's CDR3 is CAWSYKTGQGNTEAFF. CDR3 DNA sequence: TGTGCCTGGAGTTATAAGACAGGTCAGGGGAACACTGAAGCTTTCTTT. The genes are TRBV30 and TRBJ1-1; a possible D gene is TRBD1 (6 bases). The CDR3 is made up of 16 amino acids. Deletions cut 2 bases from V and 1 base from J, with 17 bases between. Germline lookup yields CDR1 GTSNPN and CDR2 SVGIG (reference sequence). Based on the CDR3 plus reference TRBV30 and TRBJ1-1, the full variable domain is SQTIHQWPATLVQPVGSPLSLECTVEGTSNPNLYWYRQAAGRGLQLLFYSVGIGQISSEVPQNLSASRPQDRQFILSSKKLLLSDSGFYLCAWSYKTGQGNTEAFFGQGTRLTVV.